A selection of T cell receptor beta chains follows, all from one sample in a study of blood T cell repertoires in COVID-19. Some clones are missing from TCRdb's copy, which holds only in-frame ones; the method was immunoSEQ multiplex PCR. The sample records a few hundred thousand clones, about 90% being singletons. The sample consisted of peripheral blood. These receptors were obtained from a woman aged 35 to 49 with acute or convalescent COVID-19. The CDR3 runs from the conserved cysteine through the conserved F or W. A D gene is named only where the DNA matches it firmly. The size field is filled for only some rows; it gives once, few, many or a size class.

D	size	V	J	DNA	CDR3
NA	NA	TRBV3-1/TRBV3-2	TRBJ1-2	TGTGCCAGCAGCCAAGACCCGGGTGGGGGCAGTGGCTACACCTTC	CASSQDPGGGSGYTF
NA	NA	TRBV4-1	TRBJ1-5	TGCGCCAGCAGCCCCGCCGAGAGTAGCAATCAGCCCCAGCATTTT	CASSPAESSNQPQHF
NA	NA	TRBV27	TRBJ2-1	TGTGCCAGCAGTTTGGAGGGGCTTGGTAGAAATGAGCAGTTCTTC	CASSLEGLGRNEQFF
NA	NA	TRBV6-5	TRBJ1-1	TGTGCCAGCAGTTACTGGGAGGATCAGACTGAAGCTTTCTTT	CASSYWEDQTEAFF
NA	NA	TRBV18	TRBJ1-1	TGTGCCAGCTCACCCTTGACAGGGAACACTGAAGCTTTCTTT	CASSPLTGNTEAFF
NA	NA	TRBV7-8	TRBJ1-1	TGTGCCAGCAGCTTAGTGGCGGCCAAAGGGAGGGCTTTCTTT	CASSLVAAKGRAFF
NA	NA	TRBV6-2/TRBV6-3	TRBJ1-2	TGTGCCAGCAGCCGAGGGGGATCCTATGGCTACACCTTC	CASSRGGSYGYTF
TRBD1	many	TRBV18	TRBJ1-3	TGTGCCAGCTCATCCGGGACAGGGGGAGAGGCTGGAAACACCATATATTTT	CASSSGTGGEAGNTIYF
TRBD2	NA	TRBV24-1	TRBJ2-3	TGTGCCACCAGTGATCCATTCCTAGCGGGCGATCTCACAGATACGCAGTATTTT	CATSDPFLAGDLTDTQYF
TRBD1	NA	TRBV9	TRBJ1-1	TGTGCCAGCAGCGTAGCTTCCGGATGGGGACAGGGGGCTAACACTGAAGCTTTCTTT	CASSVASGWGQGANTEAFF
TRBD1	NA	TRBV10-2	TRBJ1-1	TGCGCTAGCAGGGACAGGGGGTTTCTTAACACTGAAGCTTTCTTT	CASRDRGFLNTEAFF
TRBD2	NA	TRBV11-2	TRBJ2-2	TGTGCCAGCAGCTTAGAACTAGCGGGGGCCACCGGGGAGCTGTTTTTT	CASSLELAGATGELFF
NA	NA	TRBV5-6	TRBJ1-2	TGTGCCAGCAGCTTGGGACAGTCGCTCTATGGCTACACCTTC	CASSLGQSLYGYTF
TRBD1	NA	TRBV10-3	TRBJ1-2	TGTGCCATCGCGGACAGGGGTCCCTATGGCTACACCTTC	CAIADRGPYGYTF